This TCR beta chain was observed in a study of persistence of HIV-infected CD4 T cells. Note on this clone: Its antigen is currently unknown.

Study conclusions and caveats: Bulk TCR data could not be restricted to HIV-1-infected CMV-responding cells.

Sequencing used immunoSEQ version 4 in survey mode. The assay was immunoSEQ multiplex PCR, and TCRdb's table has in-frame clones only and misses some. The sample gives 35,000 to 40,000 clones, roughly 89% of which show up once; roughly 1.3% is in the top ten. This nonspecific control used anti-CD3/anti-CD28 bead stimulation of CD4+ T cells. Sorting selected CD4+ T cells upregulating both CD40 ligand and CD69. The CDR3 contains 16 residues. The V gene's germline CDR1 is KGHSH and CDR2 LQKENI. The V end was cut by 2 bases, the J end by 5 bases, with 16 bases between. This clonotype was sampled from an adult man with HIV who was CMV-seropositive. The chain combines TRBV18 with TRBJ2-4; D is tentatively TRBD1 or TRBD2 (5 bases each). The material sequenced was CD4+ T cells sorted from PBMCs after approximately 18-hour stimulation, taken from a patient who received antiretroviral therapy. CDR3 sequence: CASSPLPGTVENIQYF. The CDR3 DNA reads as TGTGCCAGCTCACCATTGCCAGGGACCGTTGAAAACATTCAGTACTTC.